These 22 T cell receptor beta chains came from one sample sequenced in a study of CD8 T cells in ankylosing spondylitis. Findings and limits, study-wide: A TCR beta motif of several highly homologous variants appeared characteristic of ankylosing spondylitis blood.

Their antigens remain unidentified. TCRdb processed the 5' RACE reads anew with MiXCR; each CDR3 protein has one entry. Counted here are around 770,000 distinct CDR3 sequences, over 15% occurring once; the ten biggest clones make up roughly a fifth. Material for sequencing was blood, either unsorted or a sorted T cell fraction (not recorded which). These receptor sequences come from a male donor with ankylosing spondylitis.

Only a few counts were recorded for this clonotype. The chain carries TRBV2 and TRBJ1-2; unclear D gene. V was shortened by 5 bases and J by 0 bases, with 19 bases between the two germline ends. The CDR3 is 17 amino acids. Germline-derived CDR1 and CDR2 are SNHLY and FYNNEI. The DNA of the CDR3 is TGTGCCAGCAGTTCGAATGTGGCCACGACAACTAACTATGGCTACACCTTC. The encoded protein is CASSSNVATTTNYGYTF.

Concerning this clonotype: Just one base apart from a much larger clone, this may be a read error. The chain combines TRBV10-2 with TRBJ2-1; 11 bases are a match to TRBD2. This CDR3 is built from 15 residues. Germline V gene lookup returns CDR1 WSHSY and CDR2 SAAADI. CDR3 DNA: TGCGCCAGCAGTGGGGGACTAGCGGACTACAGTGAGCAGTTCTTC. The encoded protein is CASSGGLADYSEQFF.

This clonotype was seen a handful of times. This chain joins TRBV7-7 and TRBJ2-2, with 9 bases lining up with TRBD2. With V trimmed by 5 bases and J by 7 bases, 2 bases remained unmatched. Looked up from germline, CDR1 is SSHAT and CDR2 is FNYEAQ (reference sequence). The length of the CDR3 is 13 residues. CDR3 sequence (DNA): TGTGCCAGCAGCCAGACTAGCGGCGGGGAGCTGTTTTTT. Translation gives CASSQTSGGELFF.

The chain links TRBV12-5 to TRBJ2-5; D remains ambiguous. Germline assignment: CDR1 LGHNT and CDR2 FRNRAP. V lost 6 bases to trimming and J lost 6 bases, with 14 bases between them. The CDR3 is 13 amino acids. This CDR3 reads CASGNNFWKTQYF. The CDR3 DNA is TGTGCTAGTGGGAACAACTTCTGGAAGACCCAGTACTTC.

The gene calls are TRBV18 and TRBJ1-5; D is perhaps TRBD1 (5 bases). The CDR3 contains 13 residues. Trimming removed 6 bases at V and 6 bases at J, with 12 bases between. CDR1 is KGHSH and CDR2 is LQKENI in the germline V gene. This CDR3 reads CASSPPGIQPQHF. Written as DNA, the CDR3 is TGTGCCAGCTCGCCGCCAGGGATTCAGCCCCAGCATTTT. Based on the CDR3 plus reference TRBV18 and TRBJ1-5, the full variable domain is NAGVMQNPRHLVRRRGQEARLRCSPMKGHSHVYWYRQLPEEGLKFMVYLQKENIIDESGMPKERFSAEFPKEGPSILRIQQVVRGDSAAYFCASSPPGIQPQHFGDGTRLSIL.

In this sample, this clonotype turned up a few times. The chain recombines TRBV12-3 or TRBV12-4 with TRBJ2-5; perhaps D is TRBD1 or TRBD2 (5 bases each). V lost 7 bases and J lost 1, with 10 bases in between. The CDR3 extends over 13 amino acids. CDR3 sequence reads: CASKGDGQETQYF. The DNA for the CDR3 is TGTGCCAGCAAAGGGGACGGCCAAGAGACCCAGTACTTC.

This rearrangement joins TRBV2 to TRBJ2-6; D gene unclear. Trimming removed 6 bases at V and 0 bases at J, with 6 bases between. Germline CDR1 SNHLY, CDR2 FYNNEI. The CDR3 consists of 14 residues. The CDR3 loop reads CASRMSSGANVLTF. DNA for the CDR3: TGTGCCAGCAGGATGAGCTCTGGGGCCAACGTCCTGACTTTC.

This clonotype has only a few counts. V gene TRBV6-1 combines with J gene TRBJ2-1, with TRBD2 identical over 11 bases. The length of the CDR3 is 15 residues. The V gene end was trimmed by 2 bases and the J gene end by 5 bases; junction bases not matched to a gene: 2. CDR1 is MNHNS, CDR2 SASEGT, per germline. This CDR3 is CASSERGLADNEQFF. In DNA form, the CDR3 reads TGTGCCAGCAGTGAAAGGGGACTAGCGGACAATGAGCAGTTCTTC.

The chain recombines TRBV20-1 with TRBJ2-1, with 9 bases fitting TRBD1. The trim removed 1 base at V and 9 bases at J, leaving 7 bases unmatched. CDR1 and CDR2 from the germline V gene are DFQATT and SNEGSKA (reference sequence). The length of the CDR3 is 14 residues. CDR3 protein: CSARVGTGGSEQFF. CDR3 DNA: TGCAGTGCTAGAGTCGGTACAGGGGGCAGTGAGCAGTTCTTC.

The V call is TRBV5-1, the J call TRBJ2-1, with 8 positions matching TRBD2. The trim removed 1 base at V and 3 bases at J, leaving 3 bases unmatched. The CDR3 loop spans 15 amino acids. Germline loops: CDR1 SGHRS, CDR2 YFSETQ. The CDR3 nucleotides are TGCGCCAGCAGCTTGTGGGCGGGGGGCTACAATGAGCAGTTCTTC. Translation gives CASSLWAGGYNEQFF.

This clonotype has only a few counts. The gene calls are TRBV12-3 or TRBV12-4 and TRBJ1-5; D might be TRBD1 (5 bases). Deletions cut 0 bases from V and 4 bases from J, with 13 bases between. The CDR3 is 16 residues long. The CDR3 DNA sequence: TGTGCCAGCAGTTTAGCGACAGTGGGAGGTAATCAGCCCCAGCATTTT. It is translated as CASSLATVGGNQPQHF.

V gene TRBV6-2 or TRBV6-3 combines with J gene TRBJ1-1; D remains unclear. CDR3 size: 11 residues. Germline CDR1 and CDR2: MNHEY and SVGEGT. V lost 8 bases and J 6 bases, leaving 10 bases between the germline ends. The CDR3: CASRSGPEAFF. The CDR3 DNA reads TGTGCCAGCCGCTCGGGCCCTGAAGCTTTCTTT.

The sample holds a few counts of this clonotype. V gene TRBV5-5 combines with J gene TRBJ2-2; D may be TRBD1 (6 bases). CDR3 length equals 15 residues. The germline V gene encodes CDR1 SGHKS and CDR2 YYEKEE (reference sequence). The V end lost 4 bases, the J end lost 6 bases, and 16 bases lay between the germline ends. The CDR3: CASSVTTQGSGELFF. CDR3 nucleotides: TGTGCCAGCAGCGTCACCACCCAGGGGTCCGGGGAGCTGTTTTTT.

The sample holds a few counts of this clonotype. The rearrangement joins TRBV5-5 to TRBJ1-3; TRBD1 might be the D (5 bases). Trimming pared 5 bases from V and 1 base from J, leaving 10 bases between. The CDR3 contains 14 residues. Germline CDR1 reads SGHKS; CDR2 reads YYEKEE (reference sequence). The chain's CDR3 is CASSRGDSGNTIYF. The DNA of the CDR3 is TGTGCCAGCAGTCGAGGGGATTCTGGAAACACCATATATTTT.

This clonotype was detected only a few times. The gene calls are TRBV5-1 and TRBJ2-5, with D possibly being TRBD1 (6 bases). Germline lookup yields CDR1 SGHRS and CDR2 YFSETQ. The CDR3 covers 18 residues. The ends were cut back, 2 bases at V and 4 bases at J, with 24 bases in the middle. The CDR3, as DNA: TGCGCCAGCAGCTTTCGGGCCCCCAGGGGCTTGAGTGGAGAGACCCAGTACTTC. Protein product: CASSFRAPRGLSGETQYF.

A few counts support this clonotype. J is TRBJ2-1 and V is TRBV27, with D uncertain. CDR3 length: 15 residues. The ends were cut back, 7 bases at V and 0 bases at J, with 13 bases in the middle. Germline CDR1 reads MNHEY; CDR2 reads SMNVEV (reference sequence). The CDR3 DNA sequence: TGTGCCAGCAACCTCGTCTCGACCTCCTACAATGAGCAGTTCTTC. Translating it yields CASNLVSTSYNEQFF.

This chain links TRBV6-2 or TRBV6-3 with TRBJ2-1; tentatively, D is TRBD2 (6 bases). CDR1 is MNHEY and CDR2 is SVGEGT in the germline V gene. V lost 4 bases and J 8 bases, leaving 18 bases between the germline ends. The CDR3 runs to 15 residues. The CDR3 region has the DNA TGTGCCAGCAGTTCGCGGGACGCGAGGCTTCATGAGCAGTTCTTC. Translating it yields CASSSRDARLHEQFF.

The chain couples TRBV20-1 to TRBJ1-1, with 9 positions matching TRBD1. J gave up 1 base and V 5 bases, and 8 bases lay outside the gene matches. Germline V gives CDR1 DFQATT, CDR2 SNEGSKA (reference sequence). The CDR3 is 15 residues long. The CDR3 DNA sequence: TGCAGTGCTCAGGGACAGGGAAAGGGGAACACTGAAGCTTTCTTT. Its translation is CSAQGQGKGNTEAFF.

The DNA for the CDR3 is TGTGCCAGCAGCCCCCCGACTAGCGGGCTCCTGAGAACGCAGTATTTT. This codes for CASSPPTSGLLRTQYF. The gene calls are TRBV7-8 and TRBJ2-3, with 10 positions matching TRBD2. This CDR3 comprises 16 residues. Germline V lookup: CDR1 SGHVS, CDR2 FQNEAQ. J gave up 9 bases and V 5 bases, and 14 bases lay outside the gene matches.

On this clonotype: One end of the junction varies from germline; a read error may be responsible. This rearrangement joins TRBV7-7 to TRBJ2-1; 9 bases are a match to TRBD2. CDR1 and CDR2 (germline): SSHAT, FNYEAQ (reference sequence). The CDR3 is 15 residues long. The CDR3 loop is CASSAVAGVYNEQFF. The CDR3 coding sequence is TGTGCTAGCAGCGCAGTAGCGGGGGTATACAATGAGCAGTTCTTC.

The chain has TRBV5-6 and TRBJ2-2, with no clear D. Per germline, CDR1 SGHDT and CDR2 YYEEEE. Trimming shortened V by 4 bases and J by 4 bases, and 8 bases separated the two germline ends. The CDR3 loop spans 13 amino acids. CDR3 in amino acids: CASSKISTGELFF. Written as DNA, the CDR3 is TGTGCCAGCAGCAAAATTAGCACCGGGGAGCTGTTTTTT.

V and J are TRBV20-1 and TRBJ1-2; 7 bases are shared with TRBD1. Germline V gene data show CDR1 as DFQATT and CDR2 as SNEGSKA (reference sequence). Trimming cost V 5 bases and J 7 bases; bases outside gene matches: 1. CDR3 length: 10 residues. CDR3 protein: CSARQGGYTF. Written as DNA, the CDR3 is TGCAGTGCTCGACAGGGTGGCTACACCTTC.